This TCR beta chain was sequenced during a study of T cell responses to AZD1222 COVID-19 vaccine. Findings of the study overall: Every sample of the repertoires postdated the peak T cell response.

Trimming took off 7 bases at V and 5 bases at J, with 20 bases between the two ends. The V gene's germline CDR1 is LNHDA and CDR2 SQIVND (reference sequence). The length of the CDR3 is 15 residues. A note on this clone: Its specificity is not known.

Assay: immunoSEQ multiplex PCR; the TCRdb copy retains only in-frame clones and omits some. The sample records 150,000 or so clones, approximately 90% being singletons. The TCR was taken from an adult in good health. The chain recombines TRBV19 with TRBJ1-1; D perhaps matches TRBD1 (6 bases). Sequenced material: peripheral blood, taken on day 0 of AZD1222 vaccination. Written as DNA, the CDR3 is TGTGCCAGTAACGGAGGGGGGGGGCGAGTTACTGAAGCTTTCTTT. Its translation is CASNGGGGRVTEAFF.